This TCR beta chain was observed in a study of identical twins. Study results and caveats: Modeled out-of-frame TCR alpha sharing in monozygotic twins fell below observed levels. With abundant cord blood beta clonotypes, insertions were fewer; memory repertoires showed no such pattern.

TCRdb independently ran MiXCR on the 5' RACE reads; one entry per CDR3 protein. The sample lists about 1.7 million distinct CDR3 sequences, about 32% occurring once. The sample holds a few counts of this clonotype. Its target is not known. The germline V and J ends were trimmed by 7 bases and 3 bases, with 15 bases remaining between them. The germline gives CDR1 WNHNN, CDR2 SYGVQD (reference sequence). This CDR3 is built from 15 residues. The rearrangement links TRBV10-1 to TRBJ1-4; D is undetermined. Sequenced sample: cord blood. The source of this sequence is a newborn girl in good health. In DNA, the CDR3 is TGCGCCAGCACCGAGGAGCCGGACCCTAATGAAAAACTGTTTTTT. This codes for CASTEEPDPNEKLFF.